These 8 T cell receptor beta chains were sequenced from one sample in a study of CD8+ T cells in alopecia areata. The authors extracted RNA and reverse transcribed it into cDNA as the sequencing template. Assay used: immunoSEQ multiplex PCR; TCRdb lists only in-frame clones, some missing. This sample carries more than 250,000 clones, none of them present only once. Pooled cutaneous lymph node cells were sorted using CD4, CD8alpha, NKG2D, NKG2ACE and other markers. Sample: CD4+ T cells sorted from a lymph node. The origin of the receptors is a C3H/HeJ mouse with alopecia areata. The MHC haplotype of this mouse line is H2-k.

This clone has a count of ten or more. Any gene name here is a mouse gene name. The CDR3 goes on 4 residues after the read ends, and that part is filled in from the germline J gene. The sample holds other DNA sequences that translate to the same CDR3. The chain recombines TRBV17 with TRBJ2-2; D might be TRBD1 (6 bases). The CDR3 contains 15 residues. CDR1 and CDR2 from the germline V gene are MNHDT and YYDKIL. Trimming cost V 6 bases and J 0 bases, with 11 bases left between them. The DNA read from the CDR3 is TGTGCTAGCAGGAGGGACACAGCAAACACCGGG. Its translation is CASRRDTANTG. In full, the CDR3 reads CASRRDTANTGQLYF.

This clone was seen more than once but under ten times. The germline and genes are mouse ones. The read falls 4 residues short of the CDR3 end, and the missing part is taken from the germline J gene. This chain joins TRBV19 and TRBJ2-1; 11 bases map to TRBD1. The V gene's germline CDR1 is FNHDT and CDR2 SITEND (reference sequence). The trim removed 4 bases at V and 0 bases at J, leaving 9 bases unmatched. The CDR3 loop spans 18 amino acids. CDR3 bases read: TGTGCCAGCAGTCGCTCCGGGACAGGGGGTTATAACTATGCT. Translation: CASSRSGTGGYNYA. Given in full, the CDR3 is CASSRSGTGGYNYAEQFF.

Points on this clone: The gene names given are mouse names. The read ends 4 residues before the CDR3 terminus; that terminus is restored from the germline J gene. The same CDR3 arises from other DNA sequences in this sample as well. This rearrangement joins TRBV14 to TRBJ2-3, with 10 positions matching TRBD1. The CDR3 covers 15 residues. The ends lost 0 bases at V and 3 bases at J; junction bases unmatched: 1. The germline V gene has CDR1 SGHDT and CDR2 FRDEAV. This chain's CDR3 is CASSFWGQGAETLYF. CDR3 DNA, as far as it was read: TGTGCCAGCAGTTTCTGGGGACAGGGGGCAGAA.

As to this clone: The gene names here belong to mouse. The read comes to an end 4 residues before the CDR3 does, leaving the germline J gene to fill in the end. The chain uses TRBV13-2 and TRBJ1-1; D unresolved. The CDR3 sequence is 14 residues long. The V and J ends lost 0 bases and 1 base respectively, with 7 bases between them. CDR1 and CDR2 (germline): NNHNN, SYGAGS (reference sequence). The sequenced part of the CDR3 DNA is TGTGCCAGCGGTGATGCACAGAAAAACACA. It codes for CASGDAQKNT. The whole CDR3 sequence is CASGDAQKNTEVFF.

Concerning this clone itself: Gene names refer to mouse genes. The sequence runs out 4 residues before the end of the CDR3; the remainder is reconstructed from the germline J gene. The chain employs TRBV31 and TRBJ2-2, with D possibly TRBD1 on 6 matching bases. Trimming shortened V by 1 base and J by 2 bases, and 11 bases separated the two germline ends. This CDR3 is 15 amino acids long. The V gene's germline CDR1 is GKSSPN and CDR2 SITVG. The CDR3 is CAWSPIQGNTGQLYF. The sequenced part of the CDR3 DNA is TGTGCCTGGAGTCCAATTCAGGGGAACACCGGG.

This clone showed up just a few times. The genes are named according to mouse. With the read ending 4 residues before the CDR3 end, the germline J gene is used to fill in that end. The chain links TRBV1 to TRBJ2-1; D remains ambiguous. The length of the CDR3 is 12 residues. With 3 bases removed from V and 5 bases from J, the gap between germline ends came to 5 bases. The germline V gene has CDR1 NSQYPW and CDR2 LRSPGD (reference sequence). The sequenced CDR3 bases are TGCACCTGCAGTGCGTGGGATGCT. This encodes CTCSAWDA. The full CDR3 reads CTCSAWDAEQFF.

This clone occurred a few times. Genes here carry mouse names. The part of the CDR3 DNA that was read is TGTGCCAGCAGCTCGACTGGGGGGGAGGCAGAA. Its protein product is CASSSTGGEAE. The full CDR3 is CASSSTGGEAETLYF. J is TRBJ2-3 and V is TRBV5, with TRBD2 identical over 11 bases. The sequence runs out 4 residues before the end of the CDR3; the remainder is reconstructed from the germline J gene. CDR1 is LGHNA and CDR2 is YNLKQL in the germline V gene (reference sequence). The CDR3 length is 15 residues. With 5 bases clipped from V and 3 bases from J, the junction kept 4 bases outside the gene matches.

Only a few counts were recorded for this clone. The gene names here belong to mouse. The read finishes 4 residues shy of the CDR3 end, and the germline J gene is used to complete it. The rearrangement uses TRBV13-1 and TRBJ2-4; 9 bases are a match to TRBD1. V lost 4 bases, J lost 3 bases, and 3 bases stayed unmatched. Germline CDR1 and CDR2: NSHNY and SYGAGN. The CDR3 runs 14 residues. Partial CDR3 DNA: TGTGCCAGCAGTTGGACAGGGGACCAAAAC. Translating it yields CASSWTGDQN. The entire CDR3 protein reads CASSWTGDQNTLYF.